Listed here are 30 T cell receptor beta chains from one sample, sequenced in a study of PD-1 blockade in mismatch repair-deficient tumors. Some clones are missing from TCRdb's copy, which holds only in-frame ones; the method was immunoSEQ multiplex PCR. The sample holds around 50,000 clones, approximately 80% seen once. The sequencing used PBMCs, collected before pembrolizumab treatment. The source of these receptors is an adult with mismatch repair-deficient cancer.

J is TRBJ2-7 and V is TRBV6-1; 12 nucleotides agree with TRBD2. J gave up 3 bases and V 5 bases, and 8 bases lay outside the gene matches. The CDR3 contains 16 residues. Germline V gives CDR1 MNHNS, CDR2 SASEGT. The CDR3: CASSQGGLAGFYEQYF. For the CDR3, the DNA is TGTGCCAGCAGTCAAGGGGGACTAGCGGGTTTCTACGAGCAGTACTTC.

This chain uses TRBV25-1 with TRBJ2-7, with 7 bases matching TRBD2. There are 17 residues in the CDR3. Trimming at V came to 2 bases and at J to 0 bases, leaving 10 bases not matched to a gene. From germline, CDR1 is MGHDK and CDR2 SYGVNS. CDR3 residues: CASSEPSGWGGSYEQYF. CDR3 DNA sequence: TGTGCCAGCAGTGAACCCTCCGGCTGGGGGGGCTCCTACGAGCAGTACTTC.

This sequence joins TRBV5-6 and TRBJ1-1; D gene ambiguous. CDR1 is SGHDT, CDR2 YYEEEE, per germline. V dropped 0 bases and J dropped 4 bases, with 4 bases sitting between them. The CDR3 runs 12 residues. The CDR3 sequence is CASSLGLTEAFF. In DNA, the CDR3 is TGTGCCAGCAGCTTGGGGCTCACTGAAGCTTTCTTT. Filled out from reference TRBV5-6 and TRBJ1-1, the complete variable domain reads DAGVTQSPTHLIKTRGQQVTLRCSPKSGHDTVSWYQQALGQGPQFIFQYYEEEERQRGNFPDRFSGHQFPNYSSELNVNALLLGDSALYLCASSLGLTEAFFGQGTRLTVV.

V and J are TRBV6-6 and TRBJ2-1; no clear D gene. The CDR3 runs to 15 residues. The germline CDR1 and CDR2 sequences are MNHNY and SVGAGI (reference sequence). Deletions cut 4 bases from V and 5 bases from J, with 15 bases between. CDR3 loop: CASSLPSPPHNEQFF. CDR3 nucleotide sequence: TGTGCCAGCAGTTTACCATCCCCCCCCCACAATGAGCAGTTCTTC.

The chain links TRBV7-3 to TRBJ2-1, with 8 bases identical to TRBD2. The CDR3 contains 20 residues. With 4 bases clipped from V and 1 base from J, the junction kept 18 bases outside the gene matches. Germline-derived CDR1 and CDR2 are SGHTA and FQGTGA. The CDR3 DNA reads TGTGCCAGCAGCTCGCCGGGGGGGAGGCCAGCTGGTGGATCCTACAATGAGCAGTTCTTC. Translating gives CASSSPGGRPAGGSYNEQFF.

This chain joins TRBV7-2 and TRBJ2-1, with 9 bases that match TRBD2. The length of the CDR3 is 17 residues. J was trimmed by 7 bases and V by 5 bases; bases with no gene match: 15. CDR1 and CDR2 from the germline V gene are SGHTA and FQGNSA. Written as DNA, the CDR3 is TGTGCCAGCAGCAACCGGTTTAGCGGGAGCGGGATTAATGAGCAGTTCTTC. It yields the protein CASSNRFSGSGINEQFF.

The CDR3: CAISARGAGGANVLTF. The DNA of the CDR3 is TGTGCCATCAGCGCCCGGGGGGCAGGTGGGGCCAACGTCCTGACTTTC. The rearrangement uses TRBV10-3 and TRBJ2-6; TRBD2 is a possible D gene (7 bases). V was clipped by 6 bases and J by 3 bases, with 15 bases between them. This CDR3 has 16 amino acids. Germline lookup yields CDR1 ENHRY and CDR2 SYGVKD.

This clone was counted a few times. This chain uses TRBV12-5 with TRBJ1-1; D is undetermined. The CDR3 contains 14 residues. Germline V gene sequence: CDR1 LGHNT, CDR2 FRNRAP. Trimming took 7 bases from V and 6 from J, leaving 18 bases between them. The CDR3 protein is CASAGEPLRAEAFF. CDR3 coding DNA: TGTGCTAGTGCCGGAGAACCGCTGAGGGCTGAAGCTTTCTTT.

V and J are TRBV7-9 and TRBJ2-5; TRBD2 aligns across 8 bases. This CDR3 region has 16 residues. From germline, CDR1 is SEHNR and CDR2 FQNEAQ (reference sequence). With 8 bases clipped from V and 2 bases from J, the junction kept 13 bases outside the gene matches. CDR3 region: CASRSLREGRQETQYF. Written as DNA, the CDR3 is TGTGCCAGCCGATCCCTACGGGAGGGAAGGCAAGAGACCCAGTACTTC.

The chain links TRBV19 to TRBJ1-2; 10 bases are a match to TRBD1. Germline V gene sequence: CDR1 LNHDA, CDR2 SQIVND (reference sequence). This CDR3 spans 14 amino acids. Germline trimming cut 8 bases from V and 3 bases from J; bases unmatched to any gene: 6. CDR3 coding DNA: TGTGCCAGTCACGAGACAGGGGGCTACTATGGCTACACCTTC. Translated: CASHETGGYYGYTF.

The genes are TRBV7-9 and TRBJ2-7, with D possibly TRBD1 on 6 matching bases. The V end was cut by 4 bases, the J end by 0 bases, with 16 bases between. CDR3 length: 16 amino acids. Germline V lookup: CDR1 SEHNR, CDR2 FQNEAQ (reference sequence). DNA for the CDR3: TGTGCCAGCAGCTCGATGACAGGCCGCGACTCCTACGAGCAGTACTTC. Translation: CASSSMTGRDSYEQYF.

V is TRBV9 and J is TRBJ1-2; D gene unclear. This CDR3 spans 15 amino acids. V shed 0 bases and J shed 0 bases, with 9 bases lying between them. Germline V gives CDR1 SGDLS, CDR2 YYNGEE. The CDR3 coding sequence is TGTGCCAGCAGCGTAGATTCCCAAGCTAACTATGGCTACACCTTC. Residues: CASSVDSQANYGYTF.

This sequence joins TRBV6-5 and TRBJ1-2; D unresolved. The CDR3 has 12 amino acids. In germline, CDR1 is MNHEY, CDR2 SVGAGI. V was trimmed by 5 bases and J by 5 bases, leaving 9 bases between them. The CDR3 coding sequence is TGTGCCAGCAGTGGGGAACCATATGGCTACACCTTC. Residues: CASSGEPYGYTF.

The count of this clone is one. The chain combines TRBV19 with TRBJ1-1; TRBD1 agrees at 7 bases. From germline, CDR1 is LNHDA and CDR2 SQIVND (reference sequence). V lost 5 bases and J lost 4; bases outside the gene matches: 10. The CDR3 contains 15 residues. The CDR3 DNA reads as TGTGCCAGTAGTCCCCCTCCAGACAGGGCCACTGAAGCTTTCTTT. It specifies CASSPPPDRATEAFF.

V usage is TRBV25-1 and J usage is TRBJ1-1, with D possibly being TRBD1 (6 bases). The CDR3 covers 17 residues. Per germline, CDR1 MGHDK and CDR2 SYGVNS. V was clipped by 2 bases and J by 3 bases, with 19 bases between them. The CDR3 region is CASSEKAGARFDTEAFF. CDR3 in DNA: TGTGCCAGCAGTGAAAAGGCGGGGGCCAGATTTGACACTGAAGCTTTCTTT.

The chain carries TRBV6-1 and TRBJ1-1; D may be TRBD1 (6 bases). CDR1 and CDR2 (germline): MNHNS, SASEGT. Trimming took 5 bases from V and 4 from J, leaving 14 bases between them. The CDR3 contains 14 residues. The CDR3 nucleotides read TGTGCCAGCAGTCATACAGGGAAGGGCACTGAAGCTTTCTTT. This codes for CASSHTGKGTEAFF.

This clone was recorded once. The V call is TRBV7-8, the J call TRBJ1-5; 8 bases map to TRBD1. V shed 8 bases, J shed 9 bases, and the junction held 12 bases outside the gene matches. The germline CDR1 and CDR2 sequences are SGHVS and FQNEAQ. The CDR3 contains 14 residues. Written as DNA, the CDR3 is TGTGCCAGCGGAATGGGACAGGCCGACCGGCCCCAGCATTTT. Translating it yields CASGMGQADRPQHF.

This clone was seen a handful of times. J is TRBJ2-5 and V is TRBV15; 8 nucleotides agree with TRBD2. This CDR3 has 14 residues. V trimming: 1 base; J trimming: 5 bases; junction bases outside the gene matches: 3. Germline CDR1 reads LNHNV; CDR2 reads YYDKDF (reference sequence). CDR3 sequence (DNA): TGTGCCACCAGCAGAGGACTAGCGTCGGAGACCCAGTACTTC. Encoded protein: CATSRGLASETQYF.

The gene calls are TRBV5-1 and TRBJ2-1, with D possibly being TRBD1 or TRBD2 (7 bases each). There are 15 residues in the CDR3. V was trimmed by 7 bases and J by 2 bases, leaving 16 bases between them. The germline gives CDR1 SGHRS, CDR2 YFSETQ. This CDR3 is CASGAGGRAYNEQFF. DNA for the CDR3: TGCGCCAGCGGGGCAGGGGGGAGGGCCTACAATGAGCAGTTCTTC.

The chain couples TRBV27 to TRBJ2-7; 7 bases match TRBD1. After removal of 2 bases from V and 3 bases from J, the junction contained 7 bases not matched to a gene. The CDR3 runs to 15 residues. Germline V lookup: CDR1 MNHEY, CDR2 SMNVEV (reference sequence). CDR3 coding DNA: TGTGCCAGCAGTTTAGTCGGGACAGCACTCTACGAGCAGTACTTC. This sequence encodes CASSLVGTALYEQYF.

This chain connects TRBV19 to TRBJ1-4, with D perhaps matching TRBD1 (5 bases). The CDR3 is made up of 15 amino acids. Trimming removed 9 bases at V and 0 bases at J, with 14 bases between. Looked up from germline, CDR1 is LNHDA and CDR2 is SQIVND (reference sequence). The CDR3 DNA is TGTGCCAGGGGACGGGATAGAACAACTAATGAAAAACTGTTTTTT. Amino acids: CARGRDRTTNEKLFF.

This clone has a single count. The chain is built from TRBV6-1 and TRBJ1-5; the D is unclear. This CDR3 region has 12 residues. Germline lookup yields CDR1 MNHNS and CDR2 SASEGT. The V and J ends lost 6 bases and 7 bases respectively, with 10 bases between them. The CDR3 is CASSEVRQPQHF. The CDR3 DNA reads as TGTGCCAGCAGCGAGGTTAGACAGCCCCAGCATTTT.

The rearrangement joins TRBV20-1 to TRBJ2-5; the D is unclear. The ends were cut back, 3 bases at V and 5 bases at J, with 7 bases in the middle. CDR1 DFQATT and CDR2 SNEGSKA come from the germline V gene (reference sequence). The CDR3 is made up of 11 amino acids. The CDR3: CSASMGETQYF. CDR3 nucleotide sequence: TGCAGTGCTAGTATGGGGGAGACCCAGTACTTC.

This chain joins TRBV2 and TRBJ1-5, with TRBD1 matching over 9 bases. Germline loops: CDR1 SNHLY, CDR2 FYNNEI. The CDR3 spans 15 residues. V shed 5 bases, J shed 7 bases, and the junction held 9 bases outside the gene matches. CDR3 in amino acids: CASSRTGDPGQPQHF. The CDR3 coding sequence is TGTGCCAGCAGTCGGACAGGGGACCCGGGGCAGCCCCAGCATTTT.

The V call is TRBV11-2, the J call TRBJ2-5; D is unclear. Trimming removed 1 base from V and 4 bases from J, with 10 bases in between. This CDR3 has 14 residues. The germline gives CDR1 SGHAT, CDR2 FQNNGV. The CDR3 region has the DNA TGTGCCAGCAGCTTAGTGGGGTCTGGAGAGACCCAGTACTTC. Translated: CASSLVGSGETQYF. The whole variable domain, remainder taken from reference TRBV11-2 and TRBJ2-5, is EAGVAQSPRYKIIEKRQSVAFWCNPISGHATLYWYQQILGQGPKLLIQFQNNGVVDDSQLPKDRFSAERLKGVDSTLKIQPAKLEDSAVYLCASSLVGSGETQYFGPGTRLLVL.

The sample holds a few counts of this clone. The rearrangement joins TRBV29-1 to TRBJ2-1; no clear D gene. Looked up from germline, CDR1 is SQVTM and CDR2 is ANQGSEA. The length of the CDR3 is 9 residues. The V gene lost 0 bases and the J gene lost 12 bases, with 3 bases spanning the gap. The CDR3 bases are TGCAGCGTTGAAGAAGGGCAGTTCTTC. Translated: CSVEEGQFF.

The CDR3 region is CASSSTGESYEELFF. The CDR3 nucleotides are TGTGCCAGCAGCTCCACGGGAGAGAGCTACGAGGAGCTGTTTTTT. J is TRBJ2-2 and V is TRBV7-9; D is possibly TRBD2 (6 bases). Germline assignment: CDR1 SEHNR and CDR2 FQNEAQ (reference sequence). Trimming pared 4 bases from V and 10 bases from J, leaving 19 bases between. The CDR3 is 15 residues long.

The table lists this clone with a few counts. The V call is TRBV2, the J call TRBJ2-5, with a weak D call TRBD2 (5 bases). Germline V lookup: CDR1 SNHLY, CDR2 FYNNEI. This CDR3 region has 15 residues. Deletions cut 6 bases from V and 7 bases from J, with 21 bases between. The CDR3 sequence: CASSPPGPRGGTQYF. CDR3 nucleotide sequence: TGTGCCAGCAGCCCACCCGGTCCCAGAGGAGGGACCCAGTACTTC.

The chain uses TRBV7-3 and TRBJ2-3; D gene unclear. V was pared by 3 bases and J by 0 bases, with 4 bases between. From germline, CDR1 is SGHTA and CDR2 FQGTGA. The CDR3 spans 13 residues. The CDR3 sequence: CASSFFSTDTQYF. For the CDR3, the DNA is TGTGCCAGCAGCTTCTTTAGCACAGATACGCAGTATTTT.

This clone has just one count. CDR3 coding DNA: TGTGCCAGCAGCTTTGGCCCGGCCTACGAGCAGTACTTC. It encodes CASSFGPAYEQYF. The rearrangement uses TRBV5-4 and TRBJ2-7; D not certain. CDR1 is SGHNT and CDR2 is YYREEE in the germline V gene (reference sequence). The CDR3 covers 13 residues. The ends were cut back, 2 bases at V and 2 bases at J, with 8 bases in the middle.